The 14 T cell receptor beta chains in this list originate from one sample, sequenced in a study of CD8 T cells in ankylosing spondylitis. TCRdb re-called the 5' RACE reads with MiXCR, one entry per CDR3 protein. The sample consists of around 250,000 distinct CDR3 sequences, around 10% of them appearing once. Sample: blood, either unsorted or a sorted T cell fraction (not recorded which). The receptors were sampled from a male donor with ankylosing spondylitis or in good health (not recorded which).

A few counts support this clonotype. V and J are TRBV10-3 and TRBJ1-1; D perhaps matches TRBD1 (6 bases). The V and J ends lost 3 bases and 0 bases respectively, with 17 bases between them. Germline loops: CDR1 ENHRY, CDR2 SYGVKD. The CDR3 length is 17 residues. The CDR3 region is CAISDRGKGSVNTEAFF. CDR3 coding DNA: TGTGCCATCAGTGACAGGGGAAAAGGTAGTGTGAACACTGAAGCTTTCTTT.

This clonotype was detected only a few times. The chain recombines TRBV3-1 with TRBJ2-3; D call uncertain. Trimming took off 1 base at V and 6 bases at J, with 14 bases between the two ends. There are 15 residues in the CDR3. Germline V gene sequence: CDR1 LGHDT, CDR2 YNNKEL (reference sequence). The CDR3 spells CASSQGIAGEDTQYF. The CDR3 nucleotides read TGTGCCAGCAGCCAAGGAATCGCTGGCGAGGATACGCAGTATTTT.

The genes are TRBV5-5 and TRBJ2-7; 8 bases agree with TRBD1. The CDR3 spans 14 residues. V lost 4 bases and J lost 3; bases outside the gene matches: 6. Germline V gene sequence: CDR1 SGHKS, CDR2 YYEKEE (reference sequence). The CDR3 DNA reads as TGTGCCAGCAGCCTATACAGGGGGAACTACGAGCAGTACTTC. Its translation: CASSLYRGNYEQYF.

A few counts support this clonotype. The V gene is TRBV20-1, the J gene TRBJ1-1; a weak D match, TRBD1 (6 bases). Germline assignment: CDR1 DFQATT and CDR2 SNEGSKA (reference sequence). The ends were cut back, 5 bases at V and 8 bases at J, with 15 bases in the middle. The CDR3 has 12 residues. CDR3 sequence reads: CSASDSSVEAFF. The DNA of the CDR3 is TGCAGTGCTTCGGACAGTTCGGTGGAAGCTTTCTTT.

The chain joins TRBV7-3 to TRBJ2-2; TRBD1 aligns across 8 bases. V lost 4 bases and J lost 5; bases outside the gene matches: 9. The CDR3 loop spans 16 amino acids. CDR1 is SGHTA, CDR2 FQGTGA, per germline. The chain's CDR3 is CASSSMDRELTGELFF. The CDR3 DNA is TGTGCCAGCAGCTCAATGGACAGGGAGTTGACCGGGGAGCTGTTTTTT. Together with reference TRBV7-3 and TRBJ2-2, the CDR3 gives the full variable domain: GAGVSQTPSNKVTEKGKYVELRCDPISGHTALYWYRQSLGQGPEFLIYFQGTGAADDSGLPNDRFFAVRPEGSVSTLKIQRTERGDSAVYLCASSSMDRELTGELFFGEGSRLTVL.

The sample holds a few counts of this clonotype. The rearrangement joins TRBV10-1 to TRBJ2-2, with 9 nucleotides matching TRBD2. This CDR3 contains 16 residues. The V segment lost 0 bases and the J segment 6 bases; nucleotides outside the gene matches: 5. Germline V gene sequence: CDR1 WNHNN, CDR2 SYGVQD (reference sequence). The DNA of the CDR3 is TGCGCCAGCAGTGAGTCGGAAGCGGGGGGCCCCGGGGAGCTGTTTTTT. Its protein is CASSESEAGGPGELFF.

This clonotype was picked up many times. The rearrangement uses TRBV5-1 and TRBJ2-3; 9 bases agree with TRBD1. Germline V CDR1 and CDR2: SGHRS, YFSETQ. V gave up 4 bases and J gave up 6 bases; unmatched junction bases: 6. The CDR3 contains 14 residues. Here the CDR3 DNA reads TGCGCCAGCAGCCCTGGACAGGGGTCGGATACGCAGTATTTT. Translating it yields CASSPGQGSDTQYF. The complete variable domain, with remaining parts taken from reference TRBV5-1 and TRBJ2-3, reads KAGVTQTPRYLIKTRGQQVTLSCSPISGHRSVSWYQQTPGQGLQFLFEYFSETQRNKGNFPGRFSGRQFSNSRSEMNVSTLELGDSALYLCASSPGQGSDTQYFGPGTRLTVL.

The rearrangement joins TRBV29-1 to TRBJ2-3; TRBD1 aligns across 9 bases. Looked up from germline, CDR1 is SQVTM and CDR2 is ANQGSEA. The junction had 6 bases not matched to a gene; V was cut back by 7 bases and J by 1 base. This CDR3 region has 14 residues. Here the CDR3 reads CSGTGGARTDTQYF. The CDR3 nucleotides are TGCAGCGGAACAGGGGGCGCGCGCACAGATACGCAGTATTTT.

This clonotype was detected ten times or more. This chain joins TRBV5-8 and TRBJ2-1; 7 bases agree with TRBD2. The CDR3 covers 15 residues. Per the germline V gene, CDR1 is SGHTS and CDR2 is YDEGEE. Trimming at V came to 2 bases and at J to 2 bases, leaving 4 bases not matched to a gene. CDR3 in amino acids: CASSFRDYAYNEQFF. For the CDR3, the DNA is TGTGCCAGCAGCTTCCGGGACTACGCCTACAATGAGCAGTTCTTC.

This clonotype was found many times. J is TRBJ2-1 and V is TRBV12-3 or TRBV12-4; tentative D call: TRBD1 (5 bases). The CDR3 consists of 11 residues. Trimming removed 2 bases from V and 14 bases from J, with 10 bases in between. The CDR3 nucleotides are TGTGCCAGCAGTTTAAAGACAGAGGAGTTCTTC. Amino acid sequence: CASSLKTEEFF.

This clonotype was detected ten times or more. The chain joins TRBV9 to TRBJ2-3; no reliable D call. From germline, CDR1 is SGDLS and CDR2 YYNGEE. This CDR3 spans 15 amino acids. Trimming took off 0 bases at V and 0 bases at J, with 8 bases between the two ends. CDR3 sequence: CASSVDGPSTDTQYF. In nucleotides, the CDR3 is TGTGCCAGCAGCGTAGATGGACCTAGCACAGATACGCAGTATTTT. Using reference TRBV9 and TRBJ2-3 for the parts outside the CDR3, the full variable domain is DSGVTQTPKHLITATGQRVTLRCSPRSGDLSVYWYQQSLDQGLQFLIQYYNGEERAKGNILERFSAQQFPDLHSELNLSSLELGDSALYFCASSVDGPSTDTQYFGPGTRLTVL.

The rearrangement joins TRBV2 to TRBJ1-3; no reliable D call. V lost 1 base and J lost 4, with 8 bases in between. The CDR3 totals 14 residues. Germline CDR1 reads SNHLY; CDR2 reads FYNNEI. The CDR3 sequence: CASSEGVWGNTIYF. In DNA form, the CDR3 reads TGTGCCAGCAGTGAAGGAGTATGGGGAAACACCATATATTTT.

The V gene is TRBV29-1, the J gene TRBJ2-7; possible D gene TRBD1, 5 bases. V lost 4 bases to trimming and J lost 5 bases, with 12 bases between them. The CDR3 is 12 residues long. Germline CDR1 SQVTM, CDR2 ANQGSEA. The CDR3 loop is CSVGNRMHEQYF. CDR3 DNA: TGCAGCGTTGGAAACAGGATGCACGAGCAGTACTTC.

This clonotype has only a few counts. V usage is TRBV11-3 and J usage is TRBJ2-1; 8 bases match TRBD1. In germline, CDR1 is SGHNT, CDR2 YENEEA. V lost 1 base, J lost 8 bases, and 4 bases stayed unmatched. The CDR3 is 14 residues long. CDR3: CASSLVAGGHEQFF. The CDR3 nucleotides read TGTGCCAGCAGCTTAGTCGCAGGGGGCCATGAGCAGTTCTTC.